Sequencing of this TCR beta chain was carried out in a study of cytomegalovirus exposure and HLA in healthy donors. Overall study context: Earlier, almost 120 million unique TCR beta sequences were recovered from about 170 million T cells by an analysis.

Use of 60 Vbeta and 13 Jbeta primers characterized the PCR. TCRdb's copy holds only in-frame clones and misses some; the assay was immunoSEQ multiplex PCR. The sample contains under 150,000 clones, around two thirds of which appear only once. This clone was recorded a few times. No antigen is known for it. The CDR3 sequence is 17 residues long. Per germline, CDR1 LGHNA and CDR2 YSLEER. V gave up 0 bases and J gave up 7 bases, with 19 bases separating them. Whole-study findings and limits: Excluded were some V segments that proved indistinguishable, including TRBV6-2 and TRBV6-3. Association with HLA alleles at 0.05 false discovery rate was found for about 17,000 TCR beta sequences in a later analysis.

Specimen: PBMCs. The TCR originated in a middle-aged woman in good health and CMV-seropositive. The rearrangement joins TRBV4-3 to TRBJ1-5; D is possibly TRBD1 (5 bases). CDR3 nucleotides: TGCGCCAGCAGCCAAGATTTGAACGGGGGAGTCAAACAGCCCCAGCATTTT. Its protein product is CASSQDLNGGVKQPQHF.